This paragraph reports one T cell receptor beta chain. These data are taken from a study of blood T cell repertoires in COVID-19. Study background: Researchers got acute and convalescent COVID-19 samples from the United States, Italy and Spain.

Participant age was roughly 18 to 90 years, and participants resided in 20 to 30 US areas. In assigning cohorts, the study relied on participant-reported clinical history. CDR1 is SGHTA and CDR2 is FQGNSA in the germline V gene. V lost 7 bases to trimming and J lost 3 bases; unmatched junction nucleotides: 9. The CDR3 length is 16 residues. Per the original methods: Counts of nucleated cells, estimated from reference gene primer amplification, were obtained. Assay: immunoSEQ multiplex PCR; the TCRdb copy retains only in-frame clones and omits some. For V, J and clone size, that table is used; D and trimming come from the DNA. The repertoire holds 200,000 to 300,000 clones, with 89% as singletons.

This receptor was taken from a young woman with acute COVID-19. V gene TRBV7-2 combines with J gene TRBJ2-2; the match to TRBD1 covers 9 bases. Sequencing input: PBMCs or T cells enriched from blood (not recorded which). The CDR3 nucleotides are TGTGCCAGCACCCGACTCGACAGGGGGGACACCGGGGAGCTGTTTTTT. Translating gives CASTRLDRGDTGELFF.